This T cell receptor (beta chain) was observed in a study of blood T cells in healthy people across ages. Trimming pared 1 base from V and 1 base from J, leaving 7 bases between. This CDR3 is built from 14 residues. The germline V gene has CDR1 SGHTA and CDR2 FQGNSA. A sample-barcoded 5' primer and a J-beta primer mix were used in a second PCR of about 6 to 11 cycles. TCRdb redid the calling of the 5' RACE reads with MiXCR, one entry per CDR3 protein. The sample shows about 570,000 distinct CDR3 sequences, 25% to 35% of them seen only once. The donors, all healthy, were Caucasians living in Russia, aged 6 to 90. The sample also formed part of further work on T cells of mothers and their children. From that study: Relative to unrelated pairs, biologically related mother-child dyads exhibited marginally greater, non-significant overlap.

The source of this sequence is a boy aged 2-9 years in good health. Material: blood. The rearrangement joins TRBV7-2 to TRBJ2-5, with D unresolved. The CDR3 region has the DNA TGTGCCAGCAGCTTAGTGGGGTTCCAAGAGACCCAGTACTTC. Its translation: CASSLVGFQETQYF.